The rows below give T cell receptor beta chains drawn from one sample of a study of blood T cells in healthy people across ages. MiXCR was run by TCRdb on the 5' RACE reads, yielding one entry per CDR3 protein. The data contain hundreds of thousands of distinct CDR3 sequences, 20% to 25% of them singletons. These same data were also listed under a study on T cells of mothers and their children.

Material: blood. The receptors originated from a boy between 10 and 17 years old in good health. Both conserved end residues are part of each CDR3. A D gene is named only where the DNA matches it firmly. Expanded clones are given a class, and other clones once, few, many or no size at all.

clone size	D gene	J gene	V gene	CDR3 DNA	CDR3 protein
.	.	TRBJ2-3	TRBV5-6	TGTGCCAGCAGCTTCCCCGAGGGGTACACAGATACGCAGTATTTT	CASSFPEGYTDTQYF
.	TRBD1	TRBJ2-1	TRBV11-3	TGTGCCAGCAGCTTAGCCGGAACGAAACCGGGACAGGAGAACAATGAGCAGTTCTTC	CASSLAGTKPGQENNEQFF
.	TRBD2	TRBJ2-2	TRBV6-5	TGTGCCAGCAGTTATGTTGGACTAGCGGAGAACACCGGGGAGCTGTTTTTT	CASSYVGLAENTGELFF
.	.	TRBJ2-5	TRBV15	TGTGCCACCAGCAGAGAATATAGGGGGGTAGAGACCCAGTACTTC	CATSREYRGVETQYF
.	.	TRBJ2-4	TRBV6-2/TRBV6-3	TGTGCCAGCGGTTACGTGACAAAAAACATTCAGTACTTC	CASGYVTKNIQYF
.	.	TRBJ2-1	TRBV24-1	TGTGCCACCAGTGAAACTACAGGGACCTCCTACAATGAGCAGTTCTTC	CATSETTGTSYNEQFF
.	.	TRBJ1-4	TRBV12-3/TRBV12-4	TGTGCCAGCAGTCCCTGGGACCTAGAAGCAACTAATGAAAAACTGTTTTTT	CASSPWDLEATNEKLFF
once	.	TRBJ2-5	TRBV7-2	TGTGCCAGCAGCGACAAAACCCGGGCTGGGGAGACCCAGTACTTC	CASSDKTRAGETQYF
few	.	TRBJ1-1	TRBV12-3/TRBV12-4	TGTGCCAGCAATTGGGCCGCAAACACTGAAGCTTTCTTT	CASNWAANTEAFF
.	TRBD2	TRBJ2-2	TRBV2	TGTGCCAGCAGTTCTTCAGGGAGGGACACCGGGGAGCTGTTTTTT	CASSSSGRDTGELFF
few	.	TRBJ2-1	TRBV7-9	TGTGCCAGCAGCCCGACAGGAGTTCCCTACAATGAGCAGTTCTTC	CASSPTGVPYNEQFF